These T cell receptor beta chains were read from a single sample in a study of molecular identifiers for immune sequencing clone quantification. TCRdb itself ran the PCR reads through MiXCR, one entry per CDR3 protein. The data hold 490,000 or so distinct CDR3 sequences, with 20% to 25% observed a single time. Sequencing used naive CD8+ T cells from blood, with Jurkat cell RNA spiked in. The source of these receptors is a human donor in good health. Some libraries in this study had Jurkat cell RNA spiked in. Each CDR3 is given with its conserved first and last residue. Each record gives: V gene, clone size, J gene, D gene, CDR3 DNA, CDR3 protein. The D gene is left open where the match is weak. Expanded clones get a size class; other rows say once, few or many, or leave the size out.

v_call: TRBV19; clone_size: .; j_call: TRBJ2-7; d_call: TRBD1; cdr3_nt: TGTGCCAGTAGCCCGGACAGGTTCTACGAGCAGTACTTC; cdr3_aa: CASSPDRFYEQYF
v_call: TRBV20-1; clone_size: .; j_call: TRBJ2-3; d_call: TRBD2; cdr3_nt: TGCAGTGCTAGAGATTTGGCGCGGGAGGGCCCCGTTTCCACAGATACGCAGTATTTT; cdr3_aa: CSARDLAREGPVSTDTQYF
v_call: TRBV20-1; clone_size: many; j_call: TRBJ1-1; d_call: .; cdr3_nt: TGCAGTGCTAGAGATTTACGGGGAGGACTTGAAGCTTTCTTT; cdr3_aa: CSARDLRGGLEAFF
v_call: TRBV5-1; clone_size: many; j_call: TRBJ2-3; d_call: TRBD2; cdr3_nt: TGCGCCAGCAGCCCGCCCCAAGCGGGAGTTGCAGCAGATACGCAGTATTTT; cdr3_aa: CASSPPQAGVAADTQYF
v_call: TRBV12-3/TRBV12-4; clone_size: .; j_call: TRBJ2-2; d_call: TRBD1; cdr3_nt: TGTGCCAGCAGATTTAGTAGGACAGGGAACACCGGGGACCCGTTTTTT; cdr3_aa: CASRFSRTGNTGDPFF
v_call: TRBV28; clone_size: few; j_call: TRBJ2-1; d_call: TRBD2; cdr3_nt: TGTGCCAGCACCATAGGACTAGCGGGAGTCGAGCAGTTCTTC; cdr3_aa: CASTIGLAGVEQFF
v_call: TRBV19; clone_size: few; j_call: TRBJ1-1; d_call: .; cdr3_nt: TGTGCCAGTAGTACAGGTCTTACTGAAGCTTTCTTT; cdr3_aa: CASSTGLTEAFF
v_call: TRBV19; clone_size: .; j_call: TRBJ2-2; d_call: .; cdr3_nt: TGTGCCAGTAGTACCCTAGCCACAGGGCGCACCGGGGAGCTGTTTTTT; cdr3_aa: CASSTLATGRTGELFF
v_call: TRBV12-3/TRBV12-4; clone_size: .; j_call: TRBJ2-3; d_call: .; cdr3_nt: TGTGCCAGCGCCGAGGGAACAGATACGCAGTATTTT; cdr3_aa: CASAEGTDTQYF
v_call: TRBV27; clone_size: few; j_call: TRBJ1-1; d_call: .; cdr3_nt: TGTGCCAGCAGTTTTTCCCCGGAGGGCACTGAAGCTTTCTTT; cdr3_aa: CASSFSPEGTEAFF
v_call: TRBV6-5; clone_size: .; j_call: TRBJ2-1; d_call: TRBD2; cdr3_nt: TGTGCCAGCAGTTACGCTAGCGGGAGGACCTACAATGAGCAGTTCTTC; cdr3_aa: CASSYASGRTYNEQFF
v_call: TRBV20-1; clone_size: .; j_call: TRBJ2-1; d_call: .; cdr3_nt: TGCAGTGCTCGAGACCAAGAAGATTACTACAATGAGCAGTTCTTC; cdr3_aa: CSARDQEDYYNEQFF
v_call: TRBV20-1; clone_size: few; j_call: TRBJ2-1; d_call: .; cdr3_nt: TGCAGTGCCCGGTCCCTCGTCGGGCCTACCTACAATGAGCAGTTCTTC; cdr3_aa: CSARSLVGPTYNEQFF
v_call: TRBV30; clone_size: few; j_call: TRBJ2-2; d_call: .; cdr3_nt: TGTGCCTGGGGGAGGGGACAGGTGGACACCGGGGAGCTGTTTTTT; cdr3_aa: CAWGRGQVDTGELFF
v_call: TRBV6-5; clone_size: .; j_call: TRBJ2-7; d_call: TRBD1; cdr3_nt: TGTGCCAGCAGTTACTCCGGGACAGGGGCCGAGCAGTACTTC; cdr3_aa: CASSYSGTGAEQYF
v_call: TRBV4-1; clone_size: many; j_call: TRBJ2-7; d_call: .; cdr3_nt: TGCGCCAGCAGCCAAGCACGGGGGGCCTCCTACGAGCAGTACTTC; cdr3_aa: CASSQARGASYEQYF
v_call: TRBV7-6; clone_size: many; j_call: TRBJ2-3; d_call: TRBD1; cdr3_nt: TGTGCCAGCCCCTGCCGGGACAGGGAAATGGCAGATACGCAGTATTTT; cdr3_aa: CASPCRDREMADTQYF
v_call: TRBV20-1; clone_size: few; j_call: TRBJ1-4; d_call: .; cdr3_nt: TGCAGTGCTAGAGGTGGACATCTTGCAACTAATGAAAAACTGTTTTTT; cdr3_aa: CSARGGHLATNEKLFF
v_call: TRBV7-2; clone_size: few; j_call: TRBJ1-6; d_call: .; cdr3_nt: TGTGCCAGCAGCCCGCCCCGACAGGCGCATTATAATTCACCCCTCCACTTT; cdr3_aa: CASSPPRQAHYNSPLHF
v_call: TRBV6-5; clone_size: many; j_call: TRBJ2-3; d_call: .; cdr3_nt: TGTGCCAGCCGGAGGGACCCCTTAGCAACAGATACGCAGTATTTT; cdr3_aa: CASRRDPLATDTQYF
v_call: TRBV6-5; clone_size: few; j_call: TRBJ1-1; d_call: .; cdr3_nt: TGTGCCAGCAGTTACTCGGGAGGGGCGCTTAACACTGAAGCTTTCTTT; cdr3_aa: CASSYSGGALNTEAFF
v_call: TRBV14; clone_size: few; j_call: TRBJ2-7; d_call: TRBD1; cdr3_nt: TGTGCCAGCAGCCAATTTCTCGACAGGGGCTACGAGCAGTACTTC; cdr3_aa: CASSQFLDRGYEQYF
v_call: TRBV5-4; clone_size: many; j_call: TRBJ2-5; d_call: .; cdr3_nt: TGTGCCAGCAGCCCCAGGGGAATGGTTGTGGAGACCCAGTACTTC; cdr3_aa: CASSPRGMVVETQYF
v_call: TRBV2; clone_size: few; j_call: TRBJ2-1; d_call: TRBD2; cdr3_nt: TGTGCCAGCACTGTACGGACTAGCGGGGGCCTCTACAATGAGCAGTTCTTC; cdr3_aa: CASTVRTSGGLYNEQFF
v_call: TRBV11-3; clone_size: .; j_call: TRBJ2-1; d_call: .; cdr3_nt: TGTGCCAGCAGCTTAGGGGGGGCCCAGGGCGCCTACAATGAGCAGTTCTTC; cdr3_aa: CASSLGGAQGAYNEQFF
v_call: TRBV20-1; clone_size: .; j_call: TRBJ2-7; d_call: TRBD2; cdr3_nt: TGCAGTGCTAGGGAAACTAGCGGGAAGTTTTACGAGCAGTACTTC; cdr3_aa: CSARETSGKFYEQYF
v_call: TRBV13; clone_size: few; j_call: TRBJ1-1; d_call: TRBD1; cdr3_nt: TGTGCCAGCAGCTTTTATCAGGGGGCGAACACTGAAGCTTTCTTT; cdr3_aa: CASSFYQGANTEAFF
v_call: TRBV7-3; clone_size: .; j_call: TRBJ2-3; d_call: .; cdr3_nt: TGTGCCAGCAGCCATGGGACCAGTAGCACAGATACGCAGTATTTT; cdr3_aa: CASSHGTSSTDTQYF
v_call: TRBV4-1; clone_size: .; j_call: TRBJ2-5; d_call: TRBD1; cdr3_nt: TGCGCCAGCAGCCAAGGGACAGGGGTGGACGAGACCCAGTACTTC; cdr3_aa: CASSQGTGVDETQYF
v_call: TRBV7-3; clone_size: few; j_call: TRBJ2-1; d_call: .; cdr3_nt: TGTGCCAGCAGCTTAGGGTCGTTAGGAGAGTACAATGAGCAGTTCTTC; cdr3_aa: CASSLGSLGEYNEQFF
v_call: TRBV12-3/TRBV12-4; clone_size: few; j_call: TRBJ1-6; d_call: .; cdr3_nt: TGTGCCAGCACCTTGGGGGGCTATAATTCACCCCTCCACTTT; cdr3_aa: CASTLGGYNSPLHF
v_call: TRBV5-1; clone_size: many; j_call: TRBJ2-3; d_call: .; cdr3_nt: TGCGCCAGCAGCCCGAGATGGGAGGGCACAGATACGCAGTATTTT; cdr3_aa: CASSPRWEGTDTQYF
v_call: TRBV27; clone_size: .; j_call: TRBJ1-5; d_call: .; cdr3_nt: TGTGCCAGCAGCCACACGGACGTAATCCGAGTTGGAGATCAGCCCCAGCATTTT; cdr3_aa: CASSHTDVIRVGDQPQHF
v_call: TRBV15; clone_size: many; j_call: TRBJ2-7; d_call: .; cdr3_nt: TGTGCCACCACACGGATTTACGAGCAGTACTTC; cdr3_aa: CATTRIYEQYF
v_call: TRBV4-1; clone_size: many; j_call: TRBJ2-2; d_call: TRBD1; cdr3_nt: TGCGCCAGCAGCCAACTAGGACAGGGGAACACCGGGGAGCTGTTTTTT; cdr3_aa: CASSQLGQGNTGELFF